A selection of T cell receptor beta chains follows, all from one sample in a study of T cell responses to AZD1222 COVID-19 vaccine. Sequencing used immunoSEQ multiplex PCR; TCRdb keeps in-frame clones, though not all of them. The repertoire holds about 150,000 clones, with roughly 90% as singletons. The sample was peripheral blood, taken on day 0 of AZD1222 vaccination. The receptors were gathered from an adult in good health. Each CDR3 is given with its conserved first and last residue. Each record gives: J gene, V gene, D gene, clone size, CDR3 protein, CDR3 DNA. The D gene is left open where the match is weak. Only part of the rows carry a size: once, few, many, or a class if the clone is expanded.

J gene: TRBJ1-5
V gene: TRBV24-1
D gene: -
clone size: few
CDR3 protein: CATSDNQGRQPQHF
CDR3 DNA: TGTGCCACCAGTGATAATCAGGGACGTCAGCCCCAGCATTTT

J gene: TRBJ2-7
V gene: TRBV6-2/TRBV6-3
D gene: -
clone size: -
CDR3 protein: CASSYEGPTYEQYF
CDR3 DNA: TGTGCCAGCAGTTACGAAGGACCGACCTACGAGCAGTACTTC

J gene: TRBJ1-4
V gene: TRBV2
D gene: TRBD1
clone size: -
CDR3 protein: CASKGQVNEKLFF
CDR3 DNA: TGTGCCAGCAAGGGACAGGTGAATGAAAAACTGTTTTTT

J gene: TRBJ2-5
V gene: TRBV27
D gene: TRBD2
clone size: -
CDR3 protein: CASSSLGGQETQYF
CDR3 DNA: TGTGCCAGCAGTTCCCTGGGGGGGCAAGAGACCCAGTACTTC

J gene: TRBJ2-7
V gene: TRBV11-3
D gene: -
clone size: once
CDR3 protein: CASSLRLGGTDIYEQYF
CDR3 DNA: TGTGCCAGCAGCTTACGACTGGGGGGGACAGACATCTACGAGCAGTACTTC

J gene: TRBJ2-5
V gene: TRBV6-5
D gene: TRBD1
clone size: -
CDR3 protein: CASSRQTGGWETQYF
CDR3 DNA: TGTGCCAGCAGTCGCCAGACAGGGGGCTGGGAGACCCAGTACTTC

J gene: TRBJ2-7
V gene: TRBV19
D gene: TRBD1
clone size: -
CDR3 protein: CASSADRGNPYEQYF
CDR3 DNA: TGTGCCAGTAGTGCGGACAGGGGAAACCCCTACGAGCAGTACTTC

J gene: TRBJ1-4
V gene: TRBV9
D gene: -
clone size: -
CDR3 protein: CASSPWEGEKLFF
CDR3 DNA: TGTGCCAGCAGCCCCTGGGAGGGTGAAAAACTGTTTTTT

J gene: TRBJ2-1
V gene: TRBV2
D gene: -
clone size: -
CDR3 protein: CASSEGSGSYNEQFF
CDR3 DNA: TGTGCCAGCAGTGAGGGAAGCGGCTCCTACAATGAGCAGTTCTTC

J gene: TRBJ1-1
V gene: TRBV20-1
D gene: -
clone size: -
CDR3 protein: CSPSPEAFF
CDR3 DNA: TGCAGCCCTTCACCTGAAGCTTTCTTT

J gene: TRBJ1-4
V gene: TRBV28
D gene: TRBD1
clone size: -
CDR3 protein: CASSLFFHRDRGEEKLFF
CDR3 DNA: TGTGCCAGCAGTTTATTTTTCCACCGGGACAGGGGAGAGGAAAAACTGTTTTTT

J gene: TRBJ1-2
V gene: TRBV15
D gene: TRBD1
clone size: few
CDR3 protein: CATSSGKAGTVQNYGYTF
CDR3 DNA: TGTGCCACCAGCAGTGGGAAGGCGGGGACAGTACAAAACTATGGCTACACCTTC

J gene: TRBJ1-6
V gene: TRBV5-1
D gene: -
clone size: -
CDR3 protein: CASSLGGNNSPLHF
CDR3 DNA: TGCGCCAGCAGCCTTGGGGGGAATAATTCACCCCTCCACTTT

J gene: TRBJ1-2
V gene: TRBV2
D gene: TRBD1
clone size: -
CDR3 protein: CAGQRQGIYGYTF
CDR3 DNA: TGTGCCGGACAAAGACAGGGAATCTATGGCTACACCTTC

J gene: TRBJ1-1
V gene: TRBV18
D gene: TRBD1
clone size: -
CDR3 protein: CASSPQGGPNTEAFF
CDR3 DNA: TGTGCCAGCTCACCCCAAGGGGGCCCGAACACTGAAGCTTTCTTT

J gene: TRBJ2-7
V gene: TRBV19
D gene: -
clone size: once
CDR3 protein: CASMGRNYEQYF
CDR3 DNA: TGTGCCAGTATGGGCAGGAACTACGAGCAGTACTTC

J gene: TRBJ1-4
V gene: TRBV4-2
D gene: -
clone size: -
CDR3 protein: CASSRRQTNEKLFF
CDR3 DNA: TGTGCCAGCAGCCGAAGACAGACTAATGAAAAACTGTTTTTT